The 31 T cell receptor beta chains below come from one sample, sequenced in a study of T cell repertoires in cytomegalovirus infection. TCRdb itself ran the reads through MiXCR, one entry per CDR3 protein. The repertoire consists of around 130,000 distinct CDR3 sequences, with 8% to 9% occurring once and the leading ten covering about a tenth. What was sequenced was PBMCs. These TCRs come from a human donor in good health (CMV status not recorded). Some clones in this sample may be carry-over from other donors' samples.

This clonotype was counted at least ten times. V and J are TRBV20-1 and TRBJ1-1; the D is unclear. CDR1 is DFQATT, CDR2 SNEGSKA, per germline (reference sequence). The CDR3 spans 13 residues. Trimming shortened V by 0 bases and J by 1 base, and 6 bases separated the two germline ends. The CDR3 protein is CSARETKNTEAFF. CDR3 nucleotides: TGCAGTGCTAGAGAGACAAAGAACACTGAAGCTTTCTTT.

J is TRBJ2-7 and V is TRBV15; possibly TRBD1 for D (6 bases). Trimming pared 3 bases from V and 0 bases from J, leaving 18 bases between. CDR1 is LNHNV, CDR2 YYDKDF, per germline (reference sequence). This CDR3 comprises 17 residues. The DNA for the CDR3 is TGTGCCACCAGCAGGGATATACAGGGACGGAGCTCCTACGAGCAGTACTTC. It translates to CATSRDIQGRSSYEQYF.

This clonotype appeared many times. V usage is TRBV6-2 or TRBV6-3 and J usage is TRBJ1-1, with D possibly matching TRBD1 (6 bases). V shed 6 bases and J shed 12 bases, with 14 bases lying between them. Germline V gives CDR1 MNHEY, CDR2 SVGEGT. CDR3 size: 11 residues. The DNA of the CDR3 is TGTGCCAGCAGGGTACAGGGTGATACTTTCTTT. This sequence encodes CASRVQGDTFF.

The chain is built from TRBV20-1 and TRBJ1-1; maybe TRBD1 (5 bases). Per germline, CDR1 DFQATT and CDR2 SNEGSKA (reference sequence). This CDR3 is 13 amino acids long. The V end lost 5 bases, the J end lost 4 bases, and 14 bases lay between the germline ends. CDR3 sequence reads: CSAFPGPATEAFF. DNA of the CDR3: TGCAGTGCTTTTCCAGGGCCGGCCACTGAAGCTTTCTTT.

The table lists this clonotype with a few counts. V is TRBV6-2 or TRBV6-3 and J is TRBJ1-1; D is possibly TRBD1 (5 bases). V was pared by 2 bases and J by 4 bases, with 11 bases between. The CDR3 loop spans 14 amino acids. Germline loops: CDR1 MNHEY, CDR2 SVGEGT. The CDR3: CASSYVRQTTEAFF. The CDR3 DNA is TGTGCCAGCAGTTACGTAAGACAGACCACTGAAGCTTTCTTT.

This clonotype appeared many times. The V call is TRBV7-8, the J call TRBJ1-3; TRBD1 is a possible D gene (5 bases). Germline V gene sequence: CDR1 SGHVS, CDR2 FQNEAQ. V was trimmed by 5 bases and J by 0 bases, leaving 17 bases between them. There are 17 residues in the CDR3. The CDR3 here is CASSAARGRSSGNTIYF. CDR3 DNA sequence: TGTGCCAGCAGCGCGGCCCGGGGCCGGAGCTCTGGAAACACCATATATTTT. Full variable domain (remainder filled in from reference TRBV7-8 and TRBJ1-3): GAGVSQSPRYKVAKRGQDVALRCDPISGHVSLFWYQQALGQGPEFLTYFQNEAQLDKSGLPSDRFFAERPEGSVSTLKIQRTQQEDSAVYLCASSAARGRSSGNTIYFGEGSWLTVV.

This clonotype has ten or more counts. V usage is TRBV7-3 and J usage is TRBJ2-1; TRBD1 aligns across 7 bases. The ends lost 1 base at V and 9 bases at J; junction bases unmatched: 9. CDR3 size: 15 residues. Germline V gene data show CDR1 as SGHTA and CDR2 as FQGTGA. The CDR3 DNA follows: TGTGCCAGCAGCTTAAAAGGGGGCCCCTCGGCTGAGCAGTTCTTC. Amino acid sequence: CASSLKGGPSAEQFF.

This clonotype showed up just a few times. This chain joins TRBV29-1 and TRBJ2-5; no definite D call. The V gene lost 6 bases and the J gene lost 7 bases, with 12 bases spanning the gap. CDR1 is SQVTM and CDR2 is ANQGSEA in the germline V gene. The CDR3 consists of 11 residues. The DNA of the CDR3 is TGCAGCGTAGACCCCTCGGGGACCCAGTACTTC. Amino acid sequence: CSVDPSGTQYF.

This clonotype was seen ten or more times. This chain joins TRBV7-9 and TRBJ1-1, with D unresolved. The CDR3 length is 12 residues. Germline assignment: CDR1 SEHNR and CDR2 FQNEAQ (reference sequence). The V end lost 2 bases, the J end lost 6 bases, and 7 bases lay between the germline ends. The DNA for the CDR3 is TGTGCCAGCAGCTTACGGCAGCCTGAAGCTTTCTTT. Amino acid sequence: CASSLRQPEAFF.

Many counts were recorded for this clonotype. This chain uses TRBV7-2 with TRBJ1-3; no clear D gene. Trimming cost V 2 bases and J 0 bases, with 8 bases left between them. There are 15 residues in the CDR3. CDR1 and CDR2 from the germline V gene are SGHTA and FQGNSA. CDR3 sequence: CASSLKSYSGNTIYF. In DNA, the CDR3 is TGTGCCAGCAGCTTAAAAAGTTACTCTGGAAACACCATATATTTT.

This clonotype was counted a few times. The chain combines TRBV5-5 with TRBJ2-1; tentatively, D is TRBD1 (6 bases). The V and J ends lost 4 bases and 5 bases respectively, with 13 bases between them. The V gene's germline CDR1 is SGHKS and CDR2 YYEKEE (reference sequence). The CDR3 runs to 14 residues. CDR3 DNA sequence: TGTGCCAGCAGCGAGAAGGACAGACACAATGAGCAGTTCTTC. Amino acid sequence: CASSEKDRHNEQFF.

This clonotype was recorded at least ten times. This chain connects TRBV5-1 to TRBJ2-2, with D uncertain. The V end was cut by 2 bases, the J end by 2 bases, with 10 bases between. Germline loops: CDR1 SGHRS, CDR2 YFSETQ. The CDR3 runs to 15 residues. The CDR3 bases are TGCGCCAGCAGCTTTGGCCAGATCAACACCGGGGAGCTGTTTTTT. This translates into CASSFGQINTGELFF. The full variable domain, in which reference TRBV5-1 and TRBJ2-2 provide the parts outside the CDR3, is KAGVTQTPRYLIKTRGQQVTLSCSPISGHRSVSWYQQTPGQGLQFLFEYFSETQRNKGNFPGRFSGRQFSNSRSEMNVSTLELGDSALYLCASSFGQINTGELFFGEGSRLTVL.

This clonotype showed up many times. The gene calls are TRBV12-3 or TRBV12-4 and TRBJ2-3; D remains ambiguous. The CDR3 loop spans 13 amino acids. V was pared by 6 bases and J by 6 bases, with 13 bases between. CDR3 in DNA: TGTGCCAGCAGCCTTCCGCCCAGGGATACGCAGTATTTT. Encoded protein: CASSLPPRDTQYF.

Ten or more counts support this clonotype. The chain uses TRBV20-1 and TRBJ1-2, with D possibly matching TRBD1 (6 bases). The germline gives CDR1 DFQATT, CDR2 SNEGSKA (reference sequence). This CDR3 is built from 14 residues. The V end was cut by 3 bases, the J end by 2 bases, with 13 bases between. CDR3 residues: CSASVQGKNYGYTF. CDR3 bases: TGCAGTGCTAGTGTGCAGGGGAAAAACTATGGCTACACCTTC.

This clonotype has a count of ten or more. The chain's CDR3 is CSVDLAGRGETQYF. The CDR3 region has the DNA TGCAGCGTTGATCTAGCGGGGCGCGGAGAGACCCAGTACTTC. V gene TRBV29-1 combines with J gene TRBJ2-5; TRBD2 aligns across 9 bases. This CDR3 is 14 amino acids long. From germline, CDR1 is SQVTM and CDR2 ANQGSEA. V shed 3 bases, J shed 4 bases, and the junction held 6 bases outside the gene matches.

About this clonotype: Relative to the germline gene, one junction end is altered; a read error may explain this. V and J are TRBV2 and TRBJ1-2, with D possibly matching TRBD1 (5 bases). The CDR3 is made up of 14 amino acids. The V gene's germline CDR1 is SNHLY and CDR2 FYNNEI. This CDR3 reads CASAGRKANYGYTF. The CDR3 nucleotides are TGTGCATCCGCGGGGCGAAAAGCTAACTATGGGTACACCTTC.

This clonotype was detected only a few times. The rearrangement uses TRBV5-4 and TRBJ2-1, with 11 bases identical to TRBD2. Germline assignment: CDR1 SGHNT and CDR2 YYREEE (reference sequence). This CDR3 is 16 amino acids long. V lost 5 bases and J lost 2; bases outside the gene matches: 6. The CDR3 is CASSTTSGDAYNEQFF. In nucleotides, the CDR3 is TGTGCCAGCAGTACGACTAGCGGGGATGCCTACAATGAGCAGTTCTTC.

This clonotype was detected ten times or more. The V call is TRBV20-1, the J call TRBJ2-7, with TRBD1 matching over 9 bases. The germline V gene has CDR1 DFQATT and CDR2 SNEGSKA (reference sequence). The CDR3 extends over 17 amino acids. Trimming took 6 bases from V and 4 from J; bases not matched to a gene: 19. For the CDR3, the DNA is TGCAGTGCCCCGGACAGGGGAGAGGGGCCAGCACCTTACGAGCAGTACTTC. Its protein is CSAPDRGEGPAPYEQYF.

This clonotype was seen at least ten times. The chain uses TRBV12-3 or TRBV12-4 and TRBJ1-2; 9 nucleotides line up with TRBD1. The CDR3 runs to 14 residues. J lost 4 bases, V lost 6 bases, and 6 bases had no gene match. CDR3 amino acids: CASSGQGMGYGYTF. CDR3 sequence (DNA): TGTGCCAGCAGCGGACAGGGGATGGGCTATGGCTACACCTTC.

This clonotype was recorded at least ten times. The chain recombines TRBV7-8 with TRBJ1-1; the D is unclear. V was pared by 3 bases and J by 0 bases, with 17 bases between. CDR1 is SGHVS, CDR2 FQNEAQ, per germline. This CDR3 has 17 residues. In nucleotides, the CDR3 is TGTGCCAGCAGCTTTGGTGCTGCTAAGGGATTGAACACTGAAGCTTTCTTT. It specifies CASSFGAAKGLNTEAFF.

This clonotype has at least ten counts. The CDR3: CASSLDGANVLTF. DNA for the CDR3: TGTGCCAGTAGCCTCGACGGGGCCAACGTCCTGACTTTC. This chain links TRBV19 with TRBJ2-6, with unresolved D. Between the trimmed V and J ends, which lost 6 bases and 4 bases, there was a span of 7 bases. Germline-derived CDR1 and CDR2 are LNHDA and SQIVND (reference sequence). This CDR3 contains 13 residues.

The CDR3 loop is CSAAPTGNNYEQYF. The CDR3 DNA is TGCAGTGCTGCGCCCACCGGGAACAACTACGAGCAGTACTTC. The chain employs TRBV20-1 and TRBJ2-7, with a weak D call TRBD2 (5 bases). The germline V gene has CDR1 DFQATT and CDR2 SNEGSKA (reference sequence). Between the trimmed V and J ends, which lost 5 bases and 3 bases, there was a span of 17 bases. The CDR3 extends over 14 amino acids.

There are many counts of this clonotype. The chain joins TRBV12-3 or TRBV12-4 to TRBJ2-7, with 7 bases lining up with TRBD1. The CDR3 length is 13 residues. V lost 5 bases, J lost 7 bases, and 8 bases stayed unmatched. CDR3 protein: CASSPSGRGEQYF. The CDR3 coding sequence is TGTGCCAGCAGTCCCTCGGGCAGGGGGGAGCAGTACTTC.

This clonotype was found many times. J is TRBJ2-7 and V is TRBV20-1, with D possibly called TRBD1 or TRBD2 (6 bases each). The germline V and J ends were trimmed by 6 bases and 5 bases, with 23 bases remaining between them. Germline values: CDR1 DFQATT, CDR2 SNEGSKA (reference sequence). This CDR3 is 15 amino acids long. The CDR3 reads CSAPVPTGAEHEQYF. The CDR3 nucleotides read TGCAGTGCCCCGGTACCCACGGGGGCTGAGCACGAGCAGTACTTC.

This clonotype was seen ten or more times. The chain uses TRBV7-8 and TRBJ2-2; TRBD1 or TRBD2 may be the D gene (7 bases each). This CDR3 region has 16 residues. Germline CDR1 reads SGHVS; CDR2 reads FQNEAQ. V was clipped by 7 bases and J by 4 bases, with 19 bases between them. The CDR3 spells CASTHPGGAGTGELFF. The CDR3 DNA reads as TGTGCCAGCACTCACCCAGGGGGGGCAGGCACCGGGGAGCTGTTTTTT.

This clonotype was seen at least ten times. The chain carries TRBV19 and TRBJ2-7; 9 bases are a match to TRBD1. The V and J ends lost 7 bases and 1 base, in that order; junction bases with no gene match: 8. The germline gives CDR1 LNHDA, CDR2 SQIVND (reference sequence). The CDR3 extends over 15 amino acids. DNA of the CDR3: TGTGCCAGTACCTCAACAGGGGGCTCATCCTACGAGCAGTACTTC. Amino acid sequence: CASTSTGGSSYEQYF.

This clonotype was detected many times. V usage is TRBV20-1 and J usage is TRBJ2-7; 7 positions match TRBD1. The V gene's germline CDR1 is DFQATT and CDR2 SNEGSKA (reference sequence). This CDR3 comprises 12 residues. V was pared by 6 bases and J by 2 bases, with 4 bases of the junction left unmatched. DNA for the CDR3: TGCAGTGCCAACGACAGGGCCTACGAGCAGTACTTC. Amino acids: CSANDRAYEQYF.

There are many counts of this clonotype. V gene TRBV12-3 or TRBV12-4 combines with J gene TRBJ1-4; 7 bases fit TRBD1. This CDR3 is 14 amino acids long. The V gene end was trimmed by 6 bases and the J gene end by 3 bases; junction bases not matched to a gene: 4. The CDR3 DNA reads as TGTGCCAGCAGCCCAGGGGGGGCTAATGAAAAACTGTTTTTT. Translated: CASSPGGANEKLFF.

The V and J genes are TRBV20-1 and TRBJ2-1, with D perhaps matching TRBD1 (5 bases). V was trimmed by 2 bases and J by 3 bases, leaving 14 bases between them. CDR1 is DFQATT, CDR2 SNEGSKA, per germline (reference sequence). The CDR3 has 15 amino acids. CDR3: CSARIRQGNYNEQFF. In nucleotides, the CDR3 is TGCAGTGCTAGAATTCGTCAGGGCAACTACAATGAGCAGTTCTTC.

In its sample, this clonotype was seen a few times. This sequence joins TRBV7-2 and TRBJ2-3, with 14 bases fitting TRBD2. Germline-derived CDR1 and CDR2 are SGHTA and FQGNSA. The CDR3 sequence is 15 residues long. V was pared by 5 bases and J by 9 bases, with 7 bases of the junction left unmatched. For the CDR3, the DNA is TGTGCCAGCAGCGAGACTAGCGGGGGGGCGGGGACGCAGTATTTT. Its protein product is CASSETSGGAGTQYF.

This clonotype was detected ten times or more. The rearrangement joins TRBV12-3 or TRBV12-4 to TRBJ1-1; TRBD1 aligns across 8 bases. The CDR3 totals 15 residues. The V gene end was trimmed by 4 bases and the J gene end by 1 base; junction bases not matched to a gene: 5. CDR3 amino acids: CASSSHGTGNTEAFF. The DNA for the CDR3 is TGTGCCAGCAGTTCCCACGGGACAGGGAACACTGAAGCTTTCTTT.